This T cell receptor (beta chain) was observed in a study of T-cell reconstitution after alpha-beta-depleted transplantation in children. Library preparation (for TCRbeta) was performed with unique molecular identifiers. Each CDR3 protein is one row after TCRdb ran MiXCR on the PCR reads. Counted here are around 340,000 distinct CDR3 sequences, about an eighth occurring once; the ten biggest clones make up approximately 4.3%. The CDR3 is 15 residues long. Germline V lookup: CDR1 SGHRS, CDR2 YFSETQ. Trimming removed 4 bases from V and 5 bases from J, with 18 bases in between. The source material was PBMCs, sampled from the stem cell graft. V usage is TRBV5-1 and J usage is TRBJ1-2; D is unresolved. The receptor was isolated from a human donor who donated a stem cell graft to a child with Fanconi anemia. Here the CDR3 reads CASSPESSVEYGYTF. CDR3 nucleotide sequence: TGCGCCAGCAGCCCTGAAAGTAGTGTAGAGTATGGCTACACCTTC.